The present entry profiles one T cell receptor (beta chain) with its context. This entry belongs to a study of blood T cell repertoires in COVID-19. Overall study: Researchers got acute and convalescent COVID-19 samples from the United States, Italy and Spain. Sample material is recorded as cDNA or gDNA derived from T cells, B-cell-depleted T cells, or PBMCs.

In the original processing: Counts of nucleated cells, estimated from reference gene primer amplification, were obtained. Clones were read by immunoSEQ multiplex PCR, and TCRdb kept only the in-frame ones, dropping some. The V and J calls and clone size were taken over from that table, and D and trimming were inferred from the DNA. This sample carries about 210,000 clones, about 80% of them seen once, and the ten largest clones take about 6.9%. This CDR3 comprises 11 residues. Germline V lookup: CDR1 LNHNV, CDR2 YYDKDF (reference sequence). The trim removed 4 bases at V and 10 bases at J, leaving 3 bases unmatched.

Sequencing input: peripheral blood. This TCR came from a man aged 55 to 70 with acute or convalescent COVID-19. The rearrangement joins TRBV15 to TRBJ1-2, with 7 bases that match TRBD1. CDR3 bases: TGTGCCACCAGCACAACAGGGGACTACACCTTC. Translating it yields CATSTTGDYTF. The full variable domain, its missing parts supplied by reference TRBV15 and TRBJ1-2, is DAMVIQNPRYQVTQFGKPVTLSCSQTLNHNVMYWYQQKSSQAPKLLFHYYDKDFNNEADTPDNFQSRRPNTSFCFLDIRSPGLGDTAMYLCATSTTGDYTFGSGTRLTVV.